Reported below is one TCR beta chain. The target antigen is unknown. These data belong to a study of primary melanoma T cells and metastatic recurrence. Broader study findings: Tumor T-cell fraction reportedly predicted progression-free survival independently.

Assay used: immunoSEQ multiplex PCR; TCRdb lists only in-frame clones, some missing. In the table there are over a hundred clones, roughly 80% of which are singletons. The patients had surgically resected primary melanoma at risk of metastatic recurrence. Trimming stripped 7 bases from V and 1 base from J, with 16 bases between. Germline V gives CDR1 KGHSH, CDR2 LQKENI. The CDR3 contains 15 residues. Material for sequencing was melanoma tumor tissue. The chain couples TRBV18 to TRBJ1-2; no clear D gene. This receptor was taken from a human donor with melanoma. The CDR3 is CASLLGGELNYGYTF. CDR3 coding DNA: TGTGCCAGCTTGTTAGGTGGGGAACTTAACTATGGCTACACCTTC.